The clone carrying this T cell receptor beta chain is a singleton in its sample. Its antigen is still unknown. This sample is part of a study of long-term antiretroviral therapy in people with HIV. They ran version v3.0 of the immunoSEQ assay at survey level. Generated by immunoSEQ multiplex PCR, the TCRdb table keeps only in-frame clones and is missing some. The sample lists some 33,000 clones; roughly 87% were seen once. The study, taken as a whole, reports: Records did not include ART adherence, viral resistance or therapy changes.

Each donor provided at least one pre-ART PBMC sample and at least two post-ART PBMC samples. The trim removed 3 bases at V and 4 bases at J, leaving 9 bases unmatched. Germline V lookup: CDR1 SGHTS, CDR2 YDEGEE. The CDR3 loop spans 15 amino acids. The chain carries TRBV5-8 and TRBJ2-7; TRBD1 matches at 8 bases. Sequenced here: unsorted PBMCs, sampled 0.6 years after starting antiretroviral therapy. The sequence came from a man between 18 and 29 years old with HIV. The CDR3 DNA is TGTGCCAGCAGCTATTCCCAGGGGGCGTTATACGAGCAGTACTTC. Protein sequence: CASSYSQGALYEQYF.